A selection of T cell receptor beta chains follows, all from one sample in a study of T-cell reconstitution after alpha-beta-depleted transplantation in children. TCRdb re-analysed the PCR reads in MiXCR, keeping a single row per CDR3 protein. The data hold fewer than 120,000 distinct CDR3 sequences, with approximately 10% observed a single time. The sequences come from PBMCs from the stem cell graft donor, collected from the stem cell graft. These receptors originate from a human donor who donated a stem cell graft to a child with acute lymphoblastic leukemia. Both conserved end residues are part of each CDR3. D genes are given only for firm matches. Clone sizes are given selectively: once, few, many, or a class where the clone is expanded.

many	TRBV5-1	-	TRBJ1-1	CASSKAAEFEAFF	TGCGCCAGCAGCAAAGCAGCCGAGTTTGAAGCTTTCTTT
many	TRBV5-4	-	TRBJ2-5	CASSRATYLQETQYF	TGTGCCAGCAGTCGCGCGACCTACCTCCAAGAGACCCAGTACTTC
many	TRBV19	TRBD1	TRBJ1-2	CASSTATGTAYGYTF	TGTGCCAGTAGTACCGCAACCGGGACAGCGTATGGCTACACCTTC
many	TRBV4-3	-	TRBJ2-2	CASSQESRGQNTGELFF	TGCGCCAGCAGCCAAGAAAGTAGGGGCCAGAACACCGGGGAGCTGTTTTTT
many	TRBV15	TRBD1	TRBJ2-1	CATYATGGNEQFF	TGTGCCACTTACGCTACAGGGGGCAATGAGCAGTTCTTC
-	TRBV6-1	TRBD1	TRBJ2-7	CASSEGLTGSPFEQYF	TGTGCCAGCAGTGAAGGACTGACAGGGTCTCCTTTCGAGCAGTACTTC
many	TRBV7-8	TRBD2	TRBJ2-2	CASSLAGTSGRTGELFF	TGTGCCAGCAGCTTAGCGGGGACTAGCGGGAGGACCGGGGAGCTGTTTTTT
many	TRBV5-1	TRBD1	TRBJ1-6	CASSWTPGQGTDSYNSPLHF	TGCGCCAGCAGCTGGACCCCGGGACAGGGAACCGACTCCTATAATTCACCCCTCCACTTT
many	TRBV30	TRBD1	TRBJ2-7	CAWSKDRVLSYEQYF	TGTGCCTGGAGTAAAGACAGGGTACTATCCTACGAGCAGTACTTC
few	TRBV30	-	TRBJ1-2	CAWSVRLFYGYTF	TGTGCCTGGAGTGTACGACTCTTCTATGGCTACACCTTC
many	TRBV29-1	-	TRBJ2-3	CSVGKKTQYF	TGCAGCGTTGGGAAGAAAACGCAGTATTTT
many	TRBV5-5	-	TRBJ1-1	CASSRQENTEAFF	TGTGCCAGCAGCCGACAAGAAAACACTGAAGCTTTCTTT
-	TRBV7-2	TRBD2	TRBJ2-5	CASSLGGGMTETQYF	TGTGCCAGCAGCTTAGGGGGAGGGATGACGGAGACCCAGTACTTC
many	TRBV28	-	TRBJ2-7	CASSHLLVGIYEQYF	TGTGCCAGCAGTCACTTACTAGTTGGGATCTACGAGCAGTACTTC
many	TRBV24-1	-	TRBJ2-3	CATSARHTDTQYF	TGTGCCACCAGTGCCAGACACACAGATACGCAGTATTTT
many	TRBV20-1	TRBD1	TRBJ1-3	CSALKVGGTGGFGNTIYF	TGCAGTGCTCTCAAGGTTGGGGGGACAGGGGGCTTTGGAAACACCATATATTTT
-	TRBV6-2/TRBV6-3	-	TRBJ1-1	CASSYMGARYTEAFF	TGTGCCAGCAGTTACATGGGGGCGCGGTACACTGAAGCTTTCTTT
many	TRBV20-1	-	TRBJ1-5	CSARTGTDSNQPQHF	TGCAGTGCTAGGACCGGGACCGATAGCAATCAGCCCCAGCATTTT
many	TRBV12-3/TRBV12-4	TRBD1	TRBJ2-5	CASSLTGGVKTQYF	TGTGCCAGCAGTTTGACAGGGGGCGTGAAGACCCAGTACTTC
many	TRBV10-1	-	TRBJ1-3	CASSRDLSSGNTIYF	TGCGCCAGCAGCCGGGACCTCAGCTCTGGAAACACCATATATTTT
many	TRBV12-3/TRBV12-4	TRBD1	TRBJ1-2	CASYLTGTGSGYTF	TGTGCCAGCTACCTTACAGGGACAGGGAGCGGCTACACCTTC
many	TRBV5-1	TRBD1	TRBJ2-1	CASSRRSGTGSSYNEQFF	TGCGCCAGCAGCCGAAGGTCAGGGACAGGGAGCTCCTACAATGAGCAGTTCTTC
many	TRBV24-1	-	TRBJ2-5	CATSDLPAGRFQETQYF	TGTGCCACCAGTGATTTGCCAGCCGGCAGATTCCAAGAGACCCAGTACTTC